A single sample gave rise to the 6 T cell receptor beta chains below, sequenced in a study of cytomegalovirus exposure and HLA in healthy donors (TCRdb year 2017). The method was the immunoSEQ multiplex PCR assay. For the multiplex PCR, a mixture combining 60 forward primers for TCR Vbeta segments and 13 reverse primers for TCR Jbeta segments was used. Entries here come from immuneACCESS through TCRdb and include only in-frame sequences with V and J called. Some clones fail to appear in such tables; in the studies checked, an unresolved V gene covers under half of the shortfall, and the cause of the remainder is unknown. The sample records roughly 130,000 clones, 75% to 85% of which are singletons. About 2.5% of the sample belongs to the ten largest clones. What was sequenced was PBMCs. The receptors were sampled from a man between 50 and 59 years old in good health and CMV-seronegative.

J is TRBJ1-1 and V is TRBV19; D call uncertain. Germline assignment: CDR1 LNHDA and CDR2 SQIVND (reference sequence). Between the trimmed V and J ends, which lost 1 base and 6 bases, there was a span of 9 bases. The CDR3 spans 13 residues. The CDR3 loop reads CASSIGGFPEAFF. The CDR3 bases are TGTGCCAGTAGTATAGGAGGGTTCCCTGAAGCTTTCTTT.

This chain uses TRBV27 with TRBJ2-3; 10 positions match TRBD2. Germline assignment: CDR1 MNHEY and CDR2 SMNVEV (reference sequence). The CDR3 runs to 13 residues. The trim removed 4 bases at V and 5 bases at J, leaving 0 bases unmatched. The CDR3 protein is CASSSSGRDTQYF. The CDR3 DNA follows: TGTGCCAGCAGTTCTAGCGGGAGAGATACGCAGTATTTT.

The genes are TRBV9 and TRBJ1-5; D is possibly TRBD1 (6 bases). This CDR3 comprises 15 residues. V was pared by 0 bases and J by 4 bases, with 11 bases between. CDR1 and CDR2 from the germline V gene are SGDLS and YYNGEE. CDR3 residues: CASSVGGQGNQPQHF. The CDR3 DNA reads TGTGCCAGCAGCGTAGGCGGTCAGGGGAATCAGCCCCAGCATTTT.

This clone was seen a handful of times. The rearrangement uses TRBV7-8 and TRBJ2-6; TRBD1 matches 10 bases. The CDR3 spans 13 residues. Germline V gene lookup returns CDR1 SGHVS and CDR2 FQNEAQ. V shed 11 bases and J 7 bases; nucleotides not matched to a gene: 5. CDR3 nucleotide sequence: TGTGCCGACGGGGACAGGGGTGCCAACGTCCTGACTTTC. It translates to CADGDRGANVLTF.

This chain uses TRBV6-1 with TRBJ1-3, with 7 bases fitting TRBD1. The CDR3 is 13 amino acids. CDR1 is MNHNS, CDR2 SASEGT, per germline. The V gene end was trimmed by 7 bases and the J gene end by 2 bases; junction bases not matched to a gene: 2. CDR3 DNA: TGTGCCAGCAAGACAGGGACTGGAAACACCATATATTTT. This codes for CASKTGTGNTIYF.

The chain recombines TRBV5-1 with TRBJ1-2, with D perhaps TRBD1 (5 bases). The CDR3 spans 15 residues. From germline, CDR1 is SGHRS and CDR2 YFSETQ. Trimming left V 2 bases short and J 8 bases short, with 19 bases between. Here the CDR3 reads CASSFHQGRGGGYTF. For the CDR3, the DNA is TGCGCCAGCAGCTTCCATCAGGGAAGGGGAGGCGGCTACACCTTC. Looking up the rest from reference TRBV5-1 and TRBJ1-2 gives the full variable domain: KAGVTQTPRYLIKTRGQQVTLSCSPISGHRSVSWYQQTPGQGLQFLFEYFSETQRNKGNFPGRFSGRQFSNSRSEMNVSTLELGDSALYLCASSFHQGRGGGYTFGSGTRLTVV.